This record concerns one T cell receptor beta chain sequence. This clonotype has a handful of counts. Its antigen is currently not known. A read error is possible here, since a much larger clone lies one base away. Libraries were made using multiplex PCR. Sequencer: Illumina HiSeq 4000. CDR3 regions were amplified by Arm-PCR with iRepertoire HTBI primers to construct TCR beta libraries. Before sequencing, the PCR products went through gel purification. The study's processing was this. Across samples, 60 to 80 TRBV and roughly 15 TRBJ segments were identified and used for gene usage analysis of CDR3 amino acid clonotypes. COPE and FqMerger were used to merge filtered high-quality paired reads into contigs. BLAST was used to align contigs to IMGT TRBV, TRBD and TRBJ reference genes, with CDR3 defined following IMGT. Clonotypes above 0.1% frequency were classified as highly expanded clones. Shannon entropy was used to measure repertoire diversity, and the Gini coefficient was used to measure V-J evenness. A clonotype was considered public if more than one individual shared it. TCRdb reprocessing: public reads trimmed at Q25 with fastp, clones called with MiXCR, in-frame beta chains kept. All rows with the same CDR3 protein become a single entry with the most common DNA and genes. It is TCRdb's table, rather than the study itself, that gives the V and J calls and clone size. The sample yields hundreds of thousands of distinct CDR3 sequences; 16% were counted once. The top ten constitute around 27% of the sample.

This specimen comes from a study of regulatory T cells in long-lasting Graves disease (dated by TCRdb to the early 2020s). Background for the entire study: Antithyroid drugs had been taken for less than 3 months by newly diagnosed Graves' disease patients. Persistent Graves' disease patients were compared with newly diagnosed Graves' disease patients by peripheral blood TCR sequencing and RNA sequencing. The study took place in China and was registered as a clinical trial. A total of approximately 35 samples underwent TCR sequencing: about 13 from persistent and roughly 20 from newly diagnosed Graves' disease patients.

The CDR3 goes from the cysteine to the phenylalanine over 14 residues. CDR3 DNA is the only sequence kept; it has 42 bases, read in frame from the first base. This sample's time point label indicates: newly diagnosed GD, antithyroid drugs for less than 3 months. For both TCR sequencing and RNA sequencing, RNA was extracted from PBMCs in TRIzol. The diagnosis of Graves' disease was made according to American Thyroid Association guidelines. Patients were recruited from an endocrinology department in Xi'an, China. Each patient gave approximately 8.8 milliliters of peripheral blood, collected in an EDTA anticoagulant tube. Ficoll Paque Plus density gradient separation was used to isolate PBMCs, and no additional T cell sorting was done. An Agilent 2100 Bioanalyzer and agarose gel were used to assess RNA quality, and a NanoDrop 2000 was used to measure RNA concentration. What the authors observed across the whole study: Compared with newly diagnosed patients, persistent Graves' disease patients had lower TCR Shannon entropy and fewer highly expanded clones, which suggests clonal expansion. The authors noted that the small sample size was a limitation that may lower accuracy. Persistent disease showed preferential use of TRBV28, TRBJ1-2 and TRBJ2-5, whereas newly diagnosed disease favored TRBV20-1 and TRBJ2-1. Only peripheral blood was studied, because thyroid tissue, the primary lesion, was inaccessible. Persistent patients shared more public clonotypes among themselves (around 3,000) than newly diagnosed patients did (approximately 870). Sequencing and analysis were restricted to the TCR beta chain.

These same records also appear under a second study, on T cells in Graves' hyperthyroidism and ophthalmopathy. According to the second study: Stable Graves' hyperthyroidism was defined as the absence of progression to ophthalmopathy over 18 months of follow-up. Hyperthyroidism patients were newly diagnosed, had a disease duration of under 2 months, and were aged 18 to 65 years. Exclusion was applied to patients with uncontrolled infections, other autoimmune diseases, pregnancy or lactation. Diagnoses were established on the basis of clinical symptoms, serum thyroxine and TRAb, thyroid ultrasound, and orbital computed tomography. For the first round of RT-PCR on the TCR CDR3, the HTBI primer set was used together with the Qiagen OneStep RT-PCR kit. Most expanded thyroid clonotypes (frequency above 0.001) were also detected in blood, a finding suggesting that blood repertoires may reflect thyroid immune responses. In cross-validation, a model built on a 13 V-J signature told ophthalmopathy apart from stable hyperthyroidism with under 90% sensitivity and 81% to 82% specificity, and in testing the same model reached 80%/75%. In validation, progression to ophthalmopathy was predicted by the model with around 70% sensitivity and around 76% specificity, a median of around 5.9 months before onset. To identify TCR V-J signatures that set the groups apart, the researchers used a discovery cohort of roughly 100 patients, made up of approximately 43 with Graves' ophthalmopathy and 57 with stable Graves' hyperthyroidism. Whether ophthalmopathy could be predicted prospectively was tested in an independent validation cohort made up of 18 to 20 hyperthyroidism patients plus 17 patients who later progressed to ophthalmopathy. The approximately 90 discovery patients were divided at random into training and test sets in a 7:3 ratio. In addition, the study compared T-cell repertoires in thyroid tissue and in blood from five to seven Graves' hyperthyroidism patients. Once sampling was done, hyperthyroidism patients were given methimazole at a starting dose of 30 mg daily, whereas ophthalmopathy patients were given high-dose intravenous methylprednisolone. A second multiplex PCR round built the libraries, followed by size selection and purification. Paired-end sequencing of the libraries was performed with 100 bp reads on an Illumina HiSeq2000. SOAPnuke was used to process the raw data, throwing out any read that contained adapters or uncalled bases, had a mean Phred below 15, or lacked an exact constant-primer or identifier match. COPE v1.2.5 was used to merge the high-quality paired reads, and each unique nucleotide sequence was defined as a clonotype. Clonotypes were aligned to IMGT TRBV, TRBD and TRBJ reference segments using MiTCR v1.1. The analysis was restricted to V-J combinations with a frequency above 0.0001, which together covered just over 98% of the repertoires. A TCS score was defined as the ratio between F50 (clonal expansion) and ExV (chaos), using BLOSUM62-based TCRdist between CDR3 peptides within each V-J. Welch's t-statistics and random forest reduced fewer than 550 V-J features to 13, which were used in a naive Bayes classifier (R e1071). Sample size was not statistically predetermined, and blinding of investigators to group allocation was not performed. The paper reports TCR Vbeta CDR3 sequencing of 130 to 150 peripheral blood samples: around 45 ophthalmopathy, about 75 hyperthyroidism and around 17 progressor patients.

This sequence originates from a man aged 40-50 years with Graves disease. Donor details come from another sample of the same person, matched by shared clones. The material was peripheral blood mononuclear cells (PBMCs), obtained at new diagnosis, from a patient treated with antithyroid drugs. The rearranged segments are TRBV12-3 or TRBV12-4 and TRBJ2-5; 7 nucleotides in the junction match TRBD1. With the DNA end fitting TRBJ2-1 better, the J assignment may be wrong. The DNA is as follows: TGTGCCAGCGGTGCAGACAGGGTAAACAATGAGCAGTTCTTC. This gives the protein CASGADRVNNEQFF.